Following are 15 T cell receptor beta chains from one sample sequenced in a study of blood T cells in healthy people across ages. The use of a sample-barcoded 5' primer and a J-beta primer mix characterized a second PCR of roughly 6 to 11 cycles. TCRdb re-derived calls from the 5' RACE reads in MiXCR, one entry per CDR3 protein. The table lists 650,000 to 1,000,000 distinct CDR3 sequences, 36% of them singletons. The material sequenced was blood. These receptors were obtained from a man aged 18 to 35 in good health.

This chain links TRBV6-5 with TRBJ2-7, with a weak D call TRBD1 (7 bases). Trimming removed 2 bases from V and 5 bases from J, with 16 bases in between. The V gene's germline CDR1 is MNHEY and CDR2 SVGAGI. This CDR3 spans 15 amino acids. CDR3 DNA sequence: TGTGCCAGCAGTTACGCGGGCAGGGGGGTCAACGAGCAGTACTTC. It encodes CASSYAGRGVNEQYF.

This clonotype was counted a few times. This chain joins TRBV6-2 or TRBV6-3 and TRBJ2-7, with D perhaps given as TRBD1 or TRBD2 (5 bases each). CDR1 and CDR2 (germline): MNHEY, SVGEGT. CDR3 size: 16 residues. V shed 5 bases and J shed 2 bases, with 19 bases lying between them. CDR3 sequence (DNA): TGTGCCAGCAGTAAGCCCCCCACCGGGACCGCCTACGAGCAGTACTTC. It specifies CASSKPPTGTAYEQYF.

Details on this clonotype: A much larger clonotype is one base distant, so this may be a read error. The CDR3 protein is CASSLSGRGDYERYF. As DNA, the CDR3 is TGTGCCAGCAGCTTGAGTGGCAGGGGGGACTACGAGCGGTACTTC. The J gene is TRBJ2-7, the V gene TRBV5-6; D possibly uses TRBD1 or TRBD2 (7 bases each). This CDR3 has 15 amino acids. The germline V gene has CDR1 SGHDT and CDR2 YYEEEE.

CDR3 sequence: CSASLRPNQPQHF. DNA for the CDR3: TGCAGTGCTAGTCTTCGGCCCAATCAGCCCCAGCATTTT. The chain employs TRBV20-1 and TRBJ1-5; D is uncertain. V lost 3 bases and J 3 bases, leaving 9 bases between the germline ends. The CDR3 spans 13 residues. Per the germline V gene, CDR1 is DFQATT and CDR2 is SNEGSKA (reference sequence).

The chain employs TRBV30 and TRBJ2-7, with unresolved D. Germline V lookup: CDR1 GTSNPN, CDR2 SVGIG (reference sequence). This CDR3 has 11 amino acids. The germline V and J ends were trimmed by 0 bases and 6 bases, with 6 bases remaining between them. As DNA, the CDR3 is TGTGCCTGGAGTGTAGCTACCGAGCAGTACTTC. This translates into CAWSVATEQYF.

A few counts support this clonotype. At one of its ends the junction is not consistent with the germline gene, which may arise from a read error. The chain couples TRBV20-1 to TRBJ2-1; the D gene is possibly TRBD2 (6 bases). Germline V gives CDR1 DFQATT, CDR2 SNEGSKA (reference sequence). CDR3 length: 14 residues. The CDR3 DNA is TGCAGTGCTGTTAGCGGATTTCCGAACAATGGGCAGTTCTTC. It specifies CSAVSGFPNNGQFF.

This clonotype was observed a handful of times. The rearrangement uses TRBV12-3 or TRBV12-4 and TRBJ2-3; TRBD1 matches at 7 bases. There are 14 residues in the CDR3. With V trimmed by 3 bases and J by 6 bases, 6 bases remained unmatched. The chain's CDR3 is CASSLVGGGDTQYF. The CDR3 DNA reads as TGTGCCAGCAGTTTGGTAGGGGGCGGGGATACGCAGTATTTT.

To note about this clonotype: A much larger clone lies a single base off, so this may be a read error. V is TRBV6-2 or TRBV6-3 and J is TRBJ1-1; D may be TRBD1 (5 bases). The CDR3 length is 12 residues. The germline V gene has CDR1 MNHEY and CDR2 SVGEGT. The CDR3 DNA follows: TGTGCCAGCAGGGGGCTGAACACTGTAGCTTTCTTT. This translates into CASRGLNTVAFF.

There are a few counts of this clonotype. The V gene is TRBV12-3 or TRBV12-4, the J gene TRBJ2-1; the match to TRBD2 covers 13 bases. Unmatched junction bases numbered 4, after V lost 3 bases and J lost 8 bases. The CDR3 extends over 15 amino acids. The CDR3 sequence: CASSFGLAGDDEQFF. CDR3 DNA: TGTGCCAGCAGTTTCGGACTAGCGGGGGATGATGAGCAGTTCTTC.

V gene TRBV5-1 combines with J gene TRBJ2-3; D might be TRBD2 (6 bases). The germline CDR1 and CDR2 sequences are SGHRS and YFSETQ. CDR3 length equals 14 residues. Trimming shortened V by 5 bases and J by 4 bases, and 14 bases separated the two germline ends. The CDR3 is CASRWGLQPDTQYF. As DNA, the CDR3 is TGCGCCAGCAGATGGGGACTTCAACCAGATACGCAGTATTTT.

V gene TRBV6-2 or TRBV6-3 combines with J gene TRBJ2-2; 11 bases match TRBD2. CDR1 is MNHEY and CDR2 is SVGEGT in the germline V gene. The CDR3 is 19 residues long. J lost 6 bases, V lost 3 bases, and 15 bases had no gene match. The CDR3 reads CASSYGVHRLAGSSGELFF. The DNA for the CDR3 is TGTGCCAGCAGTTATGGGGTACATCGACTAGCGGGAAGTTCCGGGGAGCTGTTTTTT.

V gene TRBV3-1 combines with J gene TRBJ2-2; 9 bases agree with TRBD2. The germline V gene encodes CDR1 LGHDT and CDR2 YNNKEL (reference sequence). J lost 0 bases, V lost 1 base, and 3 bases had no gene match. CDR3 length: 17 residues. CDR3 loop: CASSQGGGVTNTGELFF. The CDR3 DNA reads TGTGCCAGCAGCCAAGGCGGGGGGGTAACGAACACCGGGGAGCTGTTTTTT.

Ten or more counts support this clonotype. A much larger clone differs by one base, so this may be a read error. The rearrangement links TRBV5-1 to TRBJ2-3, with D tentatively TRBD1 or TRBD2 (5 bases each). With 4 bases removed from V and 0 bases from J, the gap between germline ends came to 15 bases. The CDR3 consists of 16 residues. Germline assignment: CDR1 SGHRS and CDR2 YFSETQ. CDR3 residues: CASSTRDASSTDTQYF. CDR3 in DNA: TGCGCCAGCAGCACCAGGGACGCCTCTAGCACAGATACGCAGTATTTT.

In its sample, this clonotype was seen many times. The chain joins TRBV10-2 to TRBJ1-2, with a weak D call TRBD1 (6 bases). Germline V gene lookup returns CDR1 WSHSY and CDR2 SAAADI. V lost 5 bases and J 8 bases, leaving 12 bases between the germline ends. The CDR3 is 12 residues long. The CDR3 nucleotides are TGCGCCAGCAGTAGTACAGGGTACGGCTACACCTTC. Translation gives CASSSTGYGYTF.

CDR3 region: CTSSLRTTLAKNIQYF. CDR3 nucleotides: TGTACCAGCAGCTTAAGGACAACTCTAGCCAAAAACATTCAGTACTTC. The genes are TRBV7-2 and TRBJ2-4; D is possibly TRBD1 (5 bases). The germline V and J ends were trimmed by 2 bases and 0 bases, with 11 bases remaining between them. This CDR3 has 16 residues. Germline CDR1 reads SGHTA; CDR2 reads FQGNSA.